The 13 T cell receptor beta chains reported below all come from one sample, sequenced in a study of blood T cells in healthy people across ages. A second PCR, run for roughly 6 to 11 cycles, used a sample-barcoded 5' primer plus a J-beta primer mix. TCRdb used MiXCR to reprocess the 5' RACE reads, holding one entry per CDR3 protein. The table has roughly 500,000 distinct CDR3 sequences, approximately 27% seen once; the top ten hold roughly 20%. Input material: blood. These receptors were obtained from a woman aged 70-85 years in good health.

A few counts support this clonotype. The rearrangement links TRBV7-3 to TRBJ2-1; D unresolved. Trimming pared 3 bases from V and 6 bases from J, leaving 12 bases between. CDR1 SGHTA and CDR2 FQGTGA come from the germline V gene. The CDR3 contains 14 residues. CDR3 loop: CASSLGQDTNEQFF. CDR3 coding DNA: TGTGCCAGCAGCTTGGGTCAGGATACCAATGAGCAGTTCTTC. Complete variable domain (other parts from reference TRBV7-3 and TRBJ2-1): GAGVSQTPSNKVTEKGKYVELRCDPISGHTALYWYRQSLGQGPEFLIYFQGTGAADDSGLPNDRFFAVRPEGSVSTLKIQRTERGDSAVYLCASSLGQDTNEQFFGPGTRLTVL.

This clonotype was found a few times. Lacking the conserved final phenylalanine or tryptophan, this CDR3 likely reflects a read error. The DNA is left out, because the CDR3 cannot be placed on it with certainty; the CDR3 is given as TCRdb lists it. The chain joins TRBV12-3 or TRBV12-4 to TRBJ2-4; the table gives TRBD1 as D, unverified against the DNA. The CDR3 contains 12 residues when both ends are counted. The CDR3 loop reads CASSPNRDRAPL.

V is TRBV9 and J is TRBJ1-4, with unresolved D. Germline CDR1 SGDLS, CDR2 YYNGEE. CDR3 size: 14 residues. Trimming removed 5 bases at V and 4 bases at J, with 12 bases between. CDR3 in DNA: TGTGCCAGCAGTCAGCGGGAAGGTAATGAAAAACTGTTTTTT. The encoded protein is CASSQREGNEKLFF.

This clonotype was observed a few times. The V and J genes are TRBV20-1 and TRBJ1-1, with D unclear. CDR3 length equals 13 residues. Germline V gene sequence: CDR1 DFQATT, CDR2 SNEGSKA (reference sequence). V was pared by 0 bases and J by 1 base, with 6 bases between. CDR3 sequence: CSARESANTEAFF. Here the CDR3 DNA reads TGCAGTGCTAGAGAGTCGGCGAACACTGAAGCTTTCTTT.

This clonotype was recorded at least ten times. In DNA form, the CDR3 reads TGCGCCAGCAGCCAAGATCTTTACTACGAGCAGTACTTC. It translates to CASSQDLYYEQYF. This rearrangement joins TRBV4-3 to TRBJ2-7; no reliable D call. Germline CDR1 reads LGHNA; CDR2 reads YSLEER. This CDR3 has 13 amino acids. V was trimmed by 0 bases and J by 3 bases, leaving 6 bases between them.

J is TRBJ1-2 and V is TRBV6-5; D may be TRBD1 (5 bases). Trimming took 6 bases from V and 6 from J, leaving 11 bases between them. The CDR3 contains 12 residues. The germline V gene encodes CDR1 MNHEY and CDR2 SVGAGI. The CDR3 DNA is TGTGCCAGCAGGCAAAGCAGGGATGGCTACACCTTC. It codes for CASRQSRDGYTF.

This clonotype has only a few counts. The gene calls are TRBV7-3 and TRBJ2-3; 7 bases are a match to TRBD1. The germline V gene has CDR1 SGHTA and CDR2 FQGTGA. The junction had 6 bases not matched to a gene; V was cut back by 2 bases and J by 1 base. The CDR3 spans 16 residues. The DNA for the CDR3 is TGTGCCAGCAGCTTAGCGAGGGGGCTCCGCACAGATACGCAGTATTTT. Residues: CASSLARGLRTDTQYF.

With regard to this clonotype: The junction does not match germline at one end; this may be a read error. In nucleotides, the CDR3 is TGTGCCAGCAGCTTAGCGACAGGGTCCCAAGAGGCCCAGTACTTC. Protein sequence: CASSLATGSQEAQYF. The rearrangement joins TRBV7-2 to TRBJ2-5; TRBD1 agrees at 7 bases. The germline V gene encodes CDR1 SGHTA and CDR2 FQGNSA. The CDR3 is made up of 15 amino acids.

V gene TRBV13 combines with J gene TRBJ2-5; TRBD2 agrees at 12 bases. This CDR3 comprises 17 residues. With V trimmed by 5 bases and J by 4 bases, 11 bases remained unmatched. Germline CDR1 reads PRHDT; CDR2 reads FYEKMQ (reference sequence). The CDR3 sequence is CASSPGVTSGGAETQYF. The CDR3 DNA reads TGTGCCAGCAGCCCCGGGGTGACTAGCGGGGGCGCAGAGACCCAGTACTTC.

This clonotype was picked up a small number of times. V and J are TRBV5-5 and TRBJ1-4; the D gene is possibly TRBD1 (6 bases). The germline CDR1 and CDR2 sequences are SGHKS and YYEKEE (reference sequence). Trimming shortened V by 2 bases and J by 8 bases, and 16 bases separated the two germline ends. CDR3 length: 15 residues. CDR3 sequence: CASSLTTGGKEKLFF. In nucleotides, the CDR3 is TGTGCCAGCAGCTTAACGACAGGAGGGAAGGAAAAACTGTTTTTT.

In nucleotides, the CDR3 is TGTGCCAGCAGTTTATCGGACAGGGGGCAAGATACGCAGTATTTT. This translates into CASSLSDRGQDTQYF. The chain recombines TRBV28 with TRBJ2-3; 11 bases are a match to TRBD1. Germline CDR1 MDHEN, CDR2 SYDVKM. CDR3 size: 15 residues. V trimming: 1 base; J trimming: 5 bases; junction bases outside the gene matches: 2.

The rearrangement joins TRBV20-1 to TRBJ1-1; D is uncertain. The CDR3 extends over 16 amino acids. CDR1 and CDR2 from the germline V gene are DFQATT and SNEGSKA (reference sequence). V lost 0 bases, J lost 0 bases, and 14 bases lay in between. This CDR3 is CSARDTSRALNTEAFF. The CDR3 bases are TGCAGTGCTAGAGATACGTCCCGCGCCCTGAACACTGAAGCTTTCTTT.

V gene TRBV7-9 combines with J gene TRBJ1-4; 7 nucleotides line up with TRBD1. This CDR3 has 15 residues. J gave up 5 bases and V 2 bases, and 5 bases lay outside the gene matches. CDR1 is SEHNR, CDR2 FQNEAQ, per germline (reference sequence). The CDR3 sequence is CASSLKGQPNEKLFF. The CDR3 DNA reads TGTGCCAGCAGCTTAAAGGGACAGCCGAATGAAAAACTGTTTTTT. The whole variable domain, remainder taken from reference TRBV7-9 and TRBJ1-4, is DTGVSQNPRHKITKRGQNVTFRCDPISEHNRLYWYRQTLGQGPEFLTYFQNEAQLEKSRLLSDRFSAERPKGSFSTLEIQRTEQGDSAMYLCASSLKGQPNEKLFFGSGTQLSVL.